Below are 3 T cell receptor beta chains sequenced from a single sample in a study of T cells after yellow fever vaccination. Each CDR3 protein is one row after TCRdb ran MiXCR on the 5' RACE reads. The sample consists of about 310,000 distinct CDR3 sequences, 3% to 4.5% of them appearing once. Here the sequenced sample was PBMCs, taken on the day of the yellow fever booster vaccination. The receptors stem from a man between 18 and 35 years old who received the YFV17D yellow fever vaccine.

The gene calls are TRBV29-1 and TRBJ2-1; tentative D call: TRBD2 (5 bases). In germline, CDR1 is SQVTM, CDR2 ANQGSEA. CDR3 length: 13 residues. Trimming shortened V by 7 bases and J by 1 base, and 11 bases separated the two germline ends. As DNA, the CDR3 is TGCAGCGCCGTCGAGGGATCCTACAATGAGCAGTTCTTC. Translated: CSAVEGSYNEQFF.

This clonotype has only a few counts. V and J are TRBV25-1 and TRBJ2-5; D is uncertain. The CDR3 covers 16 residues. With 1 base removed from V and 2 bases from J, the gap between germline ends came to 14 bases. The V gene's germline CDR1 is MGHDK and CDR2 SYGVNS. CDR3 region: CASSELGASTQETQYF. The CDR3 DNA reads TGTGCCAGCAGTGAATTAGGTGCCAGTACTCAAGAGACCCAGTACTTC. Based on the CDR3 plus reference TRBV25-1 and TRBJ2-5, the full variable domain is EADIYQTPRYLVIGTGKKITLECSQTMGHDKMYWYQQDPGMELHLIHYSYGVNSTEKGDLSSESTVSRIRTEHFPLTLESARPSHTSQYLCASSELGASTQETQYFGPGTRLLVL.

This clonotype was recorded many times. This chain joins TRBV5-1 and TRBJ2-1, with D possibly matching TRBD1 (5 bases). Trimming cost V 7 bases and J 0 bases, with 11 bases left between them. The CDR3 consists of 14 residues. Germline V gives CDR1 SGHRS, CDR2 YFSETQ. The DNA of the CDR3 is TGCGCCAGCTTTTTCAGGGACTCCTACAATGAGCAGTTCTTC. Translated: CASFFRDSYNEQFF.